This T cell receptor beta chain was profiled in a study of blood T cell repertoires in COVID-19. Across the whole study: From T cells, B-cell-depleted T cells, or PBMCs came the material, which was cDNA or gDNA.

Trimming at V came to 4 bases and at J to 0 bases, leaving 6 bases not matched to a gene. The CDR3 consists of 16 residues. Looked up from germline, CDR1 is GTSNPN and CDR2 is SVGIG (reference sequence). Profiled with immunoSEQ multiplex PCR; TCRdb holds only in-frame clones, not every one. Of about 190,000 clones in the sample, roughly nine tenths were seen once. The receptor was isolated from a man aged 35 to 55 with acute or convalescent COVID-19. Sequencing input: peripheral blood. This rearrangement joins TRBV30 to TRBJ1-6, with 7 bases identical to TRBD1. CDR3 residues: CAWTGTASSYNSPLHF. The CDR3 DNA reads TGTGCCTGGACCGGGACAGCCAGCTCCTATAATTCACCCCTCCACTTT.